The 18 T cell receptor beta chains reported below all come from one sample, sequenced in a study of CD8 T cells in ankylosing spondylitis (dated by TCRdb to the late 2010s). The library relied on 5' RACE. Sequencing was performed on an Illumina HiSeq 2500. Clones were called with MiXCR by TCRdb after fastp trimmed the public reads at Q25, and only in-frame beta chains were retained. Every distinct CDR3 protein forms one entry, paired with its most common genes and DNA. The sample has approximately 350,000 distinct CDR3 sequences on record, about 15% of them singletons. The ten largest make up approximately 1% of the sample. Sequences were obtained from blood, either unsorted or a sorted T cell fraction (not recorded which). All receptors derive from a male donor with ankylosing spondylitis or in good health (not recorded which).

Only a few counts were recorded for this clonotype. The chain employs TRBV12-3 or TRBV12-4 and TRBJ2-1, with 9 bases fitting TRBD1. CDR3 size: 16 residues. V lost 6 bases to trimming and J lost 4 bases; unmatched junction nucleotides: 10. Written as DNA, the CDR3 is TGTGCCAGCAGCTCCGGACAGGGGTCGTTGTACAATGAGCAGTTCTTC. It yields the protein CASSSGQGSLYNEQFF.

The chain recombines TRBV10-3 with TRBJ2-7; 7 positions match TRBD1. The germline V gene has CDR1 ENHRY and CDR2 SYGVKD. The CDR3 length is 15 residues. After removal of 3 bases from V and 3 bases from J, the junction contained 8 bases not matched to a gene. The CDR3 spells CAISEPSGGDYEQYF. The DNA for the CDR3 is TGTGCCATCAGTGAACCCTCAGGGGGAGACTACGAGCAGTACTTC.

V is TRBV15 and J is TRBJ2-2; 8 bases line up with TRBD2. Unmatched junction bases numbered 4, after V lost 1 base and J lost 3 bases. This CDR3 comprises 16 residues. Germline V CDR1 and CDR2: LNHNV, YYDKDF (reference sequence). The chain's CDR3 is CATSRVGGADTGELFF. The CDR3 nucleotides are TGTGCCACCAGCAGAGTCGGGGGGGCAGACACCGGGGAGCTGTTTTTT. The variable domain in full, with the rest retrieved from reference TRBV15 and TRBJ2-2, is DAMVIQNPRYQVTQFGKPVTLSCSQTLNHNVMYWYQQKSSQAPKLLFHYYDKDFNNEADTPDNFQSRRPNTSFCFLDIRSPGLGDTAMYLCATSRVGGADTGELFFGEGSRLTVL.

This clonotype was detected only a few times. CDR3 sequence reads: CASSLLGANTEAFF. The CDR3 DNA follows: TGCGCCAGCAGCTTGTTGGGGGCGAACACTGAAGCTTTCTTT. The rearrangement joins TRBV5-1 to TRBJ1-1; D may be TRBD1 (6 bases). The germline CDR1 and CDR2 sequences are SGHRS and YFSETQ. CDR3 length: 14 amino acids. Trimming shortened V by 1 base and J by 1 base, and 8 bases separated the two germline ends.

This clonotype was detected a few times. The chain is built from TRBV29-1 and TRBJ2-5; maybe TRBD1 (6 bases). CDR1 and CDR2 (germline): SQVTM, ANQGSEA. With 2 bases removed from V and 3 bases from J, the gap between germline ends came to 13 bases. The CDR3 covers 14 residues. DNA of the CDR3: TGCAGCGTTGAATCCCCGGGACAAGAAGAGACCCAGTACTTC. This gives the protein CSVESPGQEETQYF.

This clonotype was counted ten times or more. J is TRBJ2-3 and V is TRBV11-1; the D gene is possibly TRBD2 (6 bases). With 4 bases removed from V and 6 bases from J, the gap between germline ends came to 20 bases. The CDR3 covers 16 residues. Germline loops: CDR1 SGHAT, CDR2 FQDESV (reference sequence). The CDR3 region is CASSSPGLSVRDTQYF. The CDR3 nucleotides read TGTGCCAGCAGCTCCCCGGGACTTTCGGTCAGGGATACGCAGTATTTT.

In its sample, this clonotype was seen a few times. The rearrangement joins TRBV15 to TRBJ1-2, with 11 bases identical to TRBD1. This CDR3 comprises 16 residues. Germline CDR1 is LNHNV and CDR2 is YYDKDF (reference sequence). J gave up 6 bases and V 0 bases, and 6 bases lay outside the gene matches. The CDR3 is CATSRELWGQGDGYTF. CDR3 nucleotides: TGTGCCACCAGCAGAGAGCTTTGGGGACAGGGGGATGGCTACACCTTC.

This clonotype has a handful of counts. The chain recombines TRBV2 with TRBJ1-5; D is unclear. CDR3 length: 14 amino acids. Germline CDR1 reads SNHLY; CDR2 reads FYNNEI. V lost 3 bases to trimming and J lost 2 bases, with 8 bases between them. The CDR3 region has the DNA TGTGCCAGCAGTGACAGGATCCGCAATCAGCCCCAGCATTTT. This sequence encodes CASSDRIRNQPQHF.

This clonotype has more than one count but fewer than ten. J is TRBJ2-3 and V is TRBV12-3 or TRBV12-4; tentative D call: TRBD2 (6 bases). The V gene lost 5 bases and the J gene lost 1 base, with 13 bases spanning the gap. This CDR3 region has 15 residues. Written as DNA, the CDR3 is TGTGCCAGCAGTCGACCCGGGACTCGCACAGATACGCAGTATTTT. This gives the protein CASSRPGTRTDTQYF.

Ten or more counts support this clonotype. The CDR3 DNA is TGTGCCAGCAGTTTACGGAACACCATATATTTT. It is translated as CASSLRNTIYF. The V and J genes are TRBV12-3 or TRBV12-4 and TRBJ1-3; D remains ambiguous. V was trimmed by 2 bases and J by 7 bases, leaving 3 bases between them. The CDR3 has 11 amino acids.

The J gene is TRBJ2-3, the V gene TRBV6-4, with TRBD1 as a possible D gene (6 bases). Trimming took off 10 bases at V and 5 bases at J, with 22 bases between the two ends. Germline V gives CDR1 MRHNA, CDR2 SNTAGT. This CDR3 contains 15 residues. Here the CDR3 DNA reads TGTGCCACAAACCCCCGGGGACGACAGGAAGATACGCAGTATTTT. This sequence encodes CATNPRGRQEDTQYF.

This clonotype occurred a few times. V gene TRBV10-3 combines with J gene TRBJ2-7; 8 positions agree with TRBD2. Germline CDR1 is ENHRY and CDR2 is SYGVKD. The CDR3 is 12 amino acids. The V and J ends lost 6 bases and 7 bases, in that order; junction bases with no gene match: 5. CDR3 DNA sequence: TGTGCCATCAGGGCCATAGCGGGGGAGCAGTACTTC. It specifies CAIRAIAGEQYF.

This clonotype was found a few times. The chain carries TRBV29-1 and TRBJ1-3; D not resolved. CDR1 and CDR2 (germline): SQVTM, ANQGSEA. The CDR3 has 13 amino acids. V lost 3 bases, J lost 3 bases, and 9 bases lay in between. CDR3 in amino acids: CSVDEGGGNTIYF. The CDR3 region has the DNA TGCAGCGTTGATGAGGGCGGTGGAAACACCATATATTTT.

J is TRBJ1-2 and V is TRBV12-3 or TRBV12-4; no clear D gene. Trimming pared 7 bases from V and 7 bases from J, leaving 16 bases between. The CDR3 spans 13 residues. The CDR3 here is CASTRWGFAGYTF. The DNA for the CDR3 is TGTGCCAGCACCCGATGGGGTTTTGCTGGCTACACCTTC.

The chain employs TRBV6-1 and TRBJ2-1, with 8 bases lining up with TRBD2. Germline V gives CDR1 MNHNS, CDR2 SASEGT. After removal of 8 bases from V and 7 bases from J, the junction contained 10 bases not matched to a gene. The CDR3 spans 14 residues. In DNA form, the CDR3 reads TGTGCCAGCGCTTCGACGCGGGGGGCGAATGAGCAGTTCTTC. This gives the protein CASASTRGANEQFF.

This clonotype was detected a few times. The chain carries TRBV2 and TRBJ2-3, with TRBD2 identical over 7 bases. J was trimmed by 0 bases and V by 7 bases; bases with no gene match: 4. The germline gives CDR1 SNHLY, CDR2 FYNNEI. CDR3 length: 14 amino acids. CDR3: CASKAGTSTDTQYF. DNA for the CDR3: TGTGCCAGCAAAGCGGGGACTAGCACAGATACGCAGTATTTT.

About this clonotype: A much larger clone is a single base away; this may be a read error. Here the CDR3 DNA reads TGCGCCAGCAGCCAAGAACCGCAAGACTCTCCCCCCTGCGAGCAGTACTTC. Amino acids: CASSQEPQDSPPCEQYF. The chain carries TRBV4-1 and TRBJ2-7; D call uncertain. Trimming removed 0 bases from V and 6 bases from J, with 21 bases in between. CDR1 is MGHRA, CDR2 YSYEKL, per germline. The CDR3 contains 17 residues.

The chain links TRBV7-2 to TRBJ1-6; D not certain. The CDR3 is 15 amino acids. Germline V gives CDR1 SGHTA, CDR2 FQGNSA. Trimming removed 5 bases at V and 4 bases at J, with 12 bases between. The CDR3, as DNA: TGTGCCAGCAGCCCAAGAAGCGGTTATAATTCACCCCTCCACTTT. Amino acids: CASSPRSGYNSPLHF.